These 26 T cell receptor beta chains were sequenced from one sample in a study of molecular identifiers for immune sequencing clone quantification. Each CDR3 protein is one row after TCRdb ran MiXCR on the PCR reads. The data hold some 65,000 distinct CDR3 sequences, with less than 20% observed a single time. Input material: naive CD8+ T cells from blood, with Jurkat cell RNA spiked in. Sample subset: FACS-sorted CD8+CD4-CCR7+CD45RA+ naive T cells. The receptors stem from a human donor in good health. Some libraries in this study had Jurkat cell RNA spiked in.

In its sample, this clonotype was seen a few times. CDR3 loop: CASTGGDYGYTF. As DNA, the CDR3 is TGTGCCAGCACAGGGGGAGATTATGGCTACACCTTC. The chain joins TRBV28 to TRBJ1-2; 7 positions agree with TRBD1. The CDR3 runs 12 residues. Looked up from germline, CDR1 is MDHEN and CDR2 is SYDVKM. The V segment lost 7 bases and the J segment 5 bases; nucleotides outside the gene matches: 4.

This clonotype has at least ten counts. J is TRBJ2-3 and V is TRBV28, with 11 bases identical to TRBD2. Germline V gene lookup returns CDR1 MDHEN and CDR2 SYDVKM. This CDR3 is 17 amino acids long. The V segment lost 6 bases and the J segment 2 bases; nucleotides outside the gene matches: 10. CDR3 loop: CASSPIAGGLFTDTQYF. The CDR3 coding sequence is TGTGCCAGCAGCCCCATAGCGGGAGGGCTATTCACAGATACGCAGTATTTT.

The table lists this clonotype with many counts. The V call is TRBV20-1, the J call TRBJ1-1; 8 bases are a match to TRBD1. CDR1 is DFQATT, CDR2 SNEGSKA, per germline (reference sequence). The ends lost 6 bases at V and 6 bases at J; junction bases unmatched: 9. This CDR3 has 13 residues. CDR3 sequence: CSAWTGLMAEAFF. The CDR3 nucleotides read TGCAGTGCCTGGACAGGGCTTATGGCTGAAGCTTTCTTT.

This clonotype has a count of ten or more. J is TRBJ1-1 and V is TRBV7-9; the D is unclear. CDR1 and CDR2 from the germline V gene are SEHNR and FQNEAQ (reference sequence). Trimming removed 5 bases from V and 8 bases from J, with 12 bases in between. The CDR3 loop spans 12 amino acids. This chain's CDR3 is CASSPPDMEAFF. Written as DNA, the CDR3 is TGTGCCAGCAGCCCCCCCGACATGGAAGCTTTCTTT.

This clonotype was detected many times. V is TRBV6-5 and J is TRBJ1-2; D is uncertain. The V and J ends lost 1 base and 1 base respectively, with 16 bases between them. Germline loops: CDR1 MNHEY, CDR2 SVGAGI. This CDR3 is built from 17 residues. The CDR3 protein is CASSYFIRGEFNYGYTF. The CDR3 bases are TGTGCCAGCAGTTACTTTATTCGTGGGGAGTTTAACTATGGCTACACCTTC.

Comments on this clonotype: This clone may be a read error of a much larger clone one base away. This chain connects TRBV13 to TRBJ2-7; weak D call: TRBD2 (5 bases). CDR1 and CDR2 from the germline V gene are PRHDT and FYEKMQ (reference sequence). The CDR3 extends over 14 amino acids. CDR3 nucleotides: TGTGTCAGCAGCTTCAGAACTAGACTTGGGGAGCAGTACTTC. Its translation: CVSSFRTRLGEQYF.

For this clonotype: The junction and the germline gene differ at one end; a read error may be behind it. The chain couples TRBV27 to TRBJ2-1; 11 nucleotides agree with TRBD2. The CDR3 runs to 14 residues. Germline CDR1 MNHEY, CDR2 SMNVEV (reference sequence). In DNA, the CDR3 is TGTGTCAGCAGTATAGGGACTAGCGGAAATGAGCAGTTCTTT. Translation: CVSSIGTSGNEQFF.

This clonotype occurred many times. The chain has TRBV11-2 and TRBJ2-5; TRBD2 is a possible D gene (6 bases). V was pared by 2 bases and J by 4 bases, with 8 bases between. This CDR3 region has 13 residues. CDR1 is SGHAT, CDR2 FQNNGV, per germline. CDR3 loop: CASSLRGRETQYF. The CDR3 DNA reads TGTGCCAGCAGCTTACGGGGGAGAGAGACCCAGTACTTC.

The sample holds many counts of this clonotype. The V call is TRBV29-1, the J call TRBJ2-7, with D tentatively TRBD2 (5 bases). V lost 2 bases to trimming and J lost 7 bases, with 15 bases between them. Germline CDR1 reads SQVTM; CDR2 reads ANQGSEA. The length of the CDR3 is 13 residues. CDR3 sequence: CSVEQAQRGEQYF. CDR3 sequence (DNA): TGCAGCGTTGAACAGGCTCAGCGAGGGGAGCAGTACTTC.

In this sample, this clonotype turned up many times. The chain is built from TRBV29-1 and TRBJ2-7; TRBD2 matches at 11 bases. Germline lookup yields CDR1 SQVTM and CDR2 ANQGSEA. The CDR3 spans 15 residues. V gave up 2 bases and J gave up 5 bases; unmatched junction bases: 8. CDR3 sequence (DNA): TGCAGCGTTGAATCAGGGCTAGCGGGAGGCAACGAGCAGTACTTC. This sequence encodes CSVESGLAGGNEQYF.

In its sample, this clonotype was seen many times. The V gene is TRBV5-5, the J gene TRBJ1-2, with TRBD1 as a possible D gene (5 bases). The V end was cut by 1 base, the J end by 2 bases, with 18 bases between. The germline CDR1 and CDR2 sequences are SGHKS and YYEKEE (reference sequence). CDR3 length: 17 residues. The CDR3 sequence: CASSLFFRQTANYGYTF. CDR3 nucleotides: TGTGCCAGCAGCTTGTTTTTTCGACAGACAGCCAACTATGGCTACACCTTC.

This clonotype is labeled medium-sized. The rearrangement uses TRBV7-9 and TRBJ2-4, with 7 bases matching TRBD1. The CDR3 runs 15 residues. CDR1 is SEHNR, CDR2 FQNEAQ, per germline (reference sequence). V shed 5 bases and J 4 bases; nucleotides not matched to a gene: 8. This CDR3 reads CASSRRTGQKNIQYF. DNA of the CDR3: TGTGCCAGCAGCCGTCGGACAGGCCAGAAAAACATTCAGTACTTC.

This clonotype was observed many times. J is TRBJ1-1 and V is TRBV5-1; D is uncertain. Per the germline V gene, CDR1 is SGHRS and CDR2 is YFSETQ. Trimming took 4 bases from V and 6 from J, leaving 10 bases between them. The CDR3 totals 12 residues. The DNA for the CDR3 is TGCGCCAGCAGCGGGGAGGATTCTGAAGCTTTCTTT. It yields the protein CASSGEDSEAFF.

This clonotype was counted many times. The chain links TRBV19 to TRBJ2-1; D ambiguous. Germline loops: CDR1 LNHDA, CDR2 SQIVND (reference sequence). This CDR3 is 15 amino acids long. V lost 5 bases and J 6 bases, leaving 17 bases between the germline ends. CDR3 nucleotides: TGTGCCAGTAGTCCCCGCCCCTCCTGGGCCAATGAGCAGTTCTTC. Its protein product is CASSPRPSWANEQFF.

Ten or more counts support this clonotype. V usage is TRBV7-2 and J usage is TRBJ1-3; the D gene is possibly TRBD1 (5 bases). Trimming stripped 8 bases from V and 1 base from J, with 18 bases between. The CDR3 length is 16 residues. Per the germline V gene, CDR1 is SGHTA and CDR2 is FQGNSA. The DNA of the CDR3 is TGTGCCAGCGAGGACAATTCTTTAGGGTCTGGAAACACCATATATTTT. Translating it yields CASEDNSLGSGNTIYF.

Points on this clonotype: A clone one base away is much larger, so this may be a read error. The V gene is TRBV27, the J gene TRBJ2-3; TRBD2 aligns across 10 bases. V lost 2 bases to trimming and J lost 10 bases; unmatched junction nucleotides: 15. The germline CDR1 and CDR2 sequences are MNHEY and SMNVEV (reference sequence). The CDR3 loop spans 17 amino acids. The CDR3 sequence: CASSLGLWASGRYAQYF. DNA for the CDR3: TGTGCCAGCAGTTTAGGTTTATGGGCTAGCGGGAGATATGCGCAGTATTTT.

This clonotype has ten or more counts. This rearrangement joins TRBV4-1 to TRBJ1-1; D ambiguous. Germline CDR1 MGHRA, CDR2 YSYEKL. V was clipped by 1 base and J by 3 bases, with 9 bases between them. This CDR3 has 14 residues. The CDR3: CASSQGALDTEAFF. In nucleotides, the CDR3 is TGCGCCAGCAGCCAAGGAGCGCTGGACACTGAAGCTTTCTTT.

This clonotype occurred many times. The chain employs TRBV20-1 and TRBJ1-2; 7 bases are shared with TRBD1. Germline CDR1 reads DFQATT; CDR2 reads SNEGSKA (reference sequence). This CDR3 is built from 13 residues. The junction had 6 bases not matched to a gene; V was cut back by 0 bases and J by 8 bases. CDR3 protein: CSARDYGTVGYTF. DNA of the CDR3: TGCAGTGCTAGAGATTACGGGACAGTCGGCTACACCTTC.

This clonotype was seen ten or more times. The V call is TRBV2, the J call TRBJ2-7, with no clear D. The CDR3 totals 13 residues. V was pared by 6 bases and J by 4 bases, with 13 bases between. Germline V gives CDR1 SNHLY, CDR2 FYNNEI. In DNA, the CDR3 is TGTGCCAGCAGCCCGGACGGGTCGTACGAGCAGTACTTC. Protein product: CASSPDGSYEQYF.

The rearrangement uses TRBV19 and TRBJ2-1; no reliable D call. CDR1 is LNHDA, CDR2 SQIVND, per germline (reference sequence). CDR3 length: 15 residues. The ends were cut back, 5 bases at V and 8 bases at J, with 19 bases in the middle. The CDR3, as DNA: TGTGCCAGTAGTCCCCGGGTCAGCCAGCAGGATGAGCAGTTCTTC. Translated: CASSPRVSQQDEQFF.

This clonotype was seen repeatedly, ten times or more. The rearrangement links TRBV20-1 to TRBJ2-7, with D possibly matching TRBD1 (6 bases). CDR3 length: 15 amino acids. Between the trimmed V and J ends, which lost 3 bases and 1 base, there was a span of 16 bases. CDR1 is DFQATT, CDR2 SNEGSKA, per germline (reference sequence). CDR3 nucleotides: TGCAGTGCTAGGACAGCCGGGACAATTTCCTACGAGCAGTACTTC. Its translation is CSARTAGTISYEQYF.

This clonotype has a count of ten or more. The chain has TRBV7-6 and TRBJ1-4, with no clear D. The germline gives CDR1 SGHVS, CDR2 FNYEAQ. The V and J ends lost 5 bases and 8 bases respectively, with 15 bases between them. CDR3 size: 14 residues. CDR3 in DNA: TGTGCCAGCAGCCAAAGGGTTACGAGCGAAAAACTGTTTTTT. Encoded protein: CASSQRVTSEKLFF.

This chain links TRBV7-8 with TRBJ2-7; 7 bases fit TRBD2. V lost 5 bases and J lost 0; bases outside the gene matches: 7. This CDR3 has 15 residues. Germline V gene lookup returns CDR1 SGHVS and CDR2 FQNEAQ. The CDR3 region is CASSPLGGGSYEQYF. The CDR3 coding sequence is TGTGCCAGCAGCCCCCTGGGCGGGGGCTCCTACGAGCAGTACTTC.

This clonotype came up many times. J is TRBJ2-7 and V is TRBV9, with TRBD2 identical over 13 bases. From germline, CDR1 is SGDLS and CDR2 YYNGEE. V lost 4 bases, J lost 6 bases, and 7 bases stayed unmatched. This CDR3 comprises 15 residues. The CDR3 DNA is TGTGCCAGCAGCCCGAGGACTAGCGGGAGCCCCGAGCAGTACTTC. Translated, it gives CASSPRTSGSPEQYF.

The sample holds many counts of this clonotype. The gene calls are TRBV6-5 and TRBJ2-6, with D unclear. The germline V gene encodes CDR1 MNHEY and CDR2 SVGAGI. The V end lost 6 bases, the J end lost 0 bases, and 9 bases lay between the germline ends. The length of the CDR3 is 15 residues. The CDR3 spells CASRDEDSGANVLTF. As DNA, the CDR3 is TGTGCCAGCAGGGACGAAGACTCTGGGGCCAACGTCCTGACTTTC.

The table lists this clonotype with many counts. This chain connects TRBV3-1 to TRBJ2-1; a possible D gene is TRBD1 (5 bases). Between the trimmed V and J ends, which lost 0 bases and 1 base, there was a span of 10 bases. Germline V gene sequence: CDR1 LGHDT, CDR2 YNNKEL (reference sequence). This CDR3 is 16 amino acids long. Written as DNA, the CDR3 is TGTGCCAGCAGCCAAGAACAGGTCCTTTCCTACAATGAGCAGTTCTTC. Its protein product is CASSQEQVLSYNEQFF.